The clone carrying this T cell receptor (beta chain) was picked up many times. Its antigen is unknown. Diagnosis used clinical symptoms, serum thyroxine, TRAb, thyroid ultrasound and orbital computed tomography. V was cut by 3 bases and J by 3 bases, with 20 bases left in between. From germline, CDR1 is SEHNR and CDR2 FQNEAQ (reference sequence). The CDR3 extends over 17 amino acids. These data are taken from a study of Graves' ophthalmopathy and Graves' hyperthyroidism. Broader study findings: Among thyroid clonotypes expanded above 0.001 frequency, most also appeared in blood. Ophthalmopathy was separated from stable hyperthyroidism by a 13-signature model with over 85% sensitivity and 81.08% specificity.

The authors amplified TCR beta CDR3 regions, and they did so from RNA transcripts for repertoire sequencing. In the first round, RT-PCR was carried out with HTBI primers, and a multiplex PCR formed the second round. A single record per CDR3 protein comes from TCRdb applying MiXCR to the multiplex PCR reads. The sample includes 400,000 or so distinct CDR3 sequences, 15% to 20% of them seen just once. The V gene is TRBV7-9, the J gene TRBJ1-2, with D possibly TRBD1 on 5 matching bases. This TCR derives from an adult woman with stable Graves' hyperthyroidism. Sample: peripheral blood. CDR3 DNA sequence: TGTGCCAGCAGCTTTTGGGATACCGGGACTGCGGACTATGGCTACACCTTC. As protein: CASSFWDTGTADYGYTF.